The clone carrying this TCR beta chain was recorded a few times. As yet, its antigen is unknown. This record comes from a study of shared clonotypes between healthy human individuals. Study context: Donors consisted of a couple of women and a few men between 18 and 49.

Sequenced by immunoSEQ multiplex PCR; TCRdb stores in-frame clones only, minus some. Of about 1 million clones listed, 75% are singletons. Study-wide points: Clonotypes that were shared across a few donors made up around 5.5% of naive CD4 clonotypes. Represented genetic and exposure-history diversity was restricted by having few donors.

This CDR3 is built from 13 residues. Per the germline V gene, CDR1 is MNHNS and CDR2 is SASEGT. The ends were cut back, 4 bases at V and 3 bases at J, with 9 bases in the middle. Researchers partitioned CD4+ cells into CD45RA+ naive and CD45RA-negative memory subsets. This receptor was identified in a man between 18 and 35 years old in good health. The sequencing sample was made of memory CD4+ T cells sorted from blood. The subset here: CD45RA-negative fraction. The V and J genes are TRBV6-1 and TRBJ2-5; D perhaps matches TRBD1 (6 bases). CDR3 DNA sequence: TGTGCCAGCAGTGCGCAGGGGAAAGAGACCCAGTACTTC. Its translation: CASSAQGKETQYF.